Each of the 8 T cell receptor beta chains below was sequenced from the same sample in a study of vaccination and CD4 T cells after COVID-19. These receptors' targets are unknown. The sample's treatment: roughly 10-day PBMC culture with coronavirus spike peptide pools or control peptides (ViraFEST assay). The Oncomine TCR Beta short-read assay generated sequence data from the DNA of cultured CD4+ T cells. TCRdb called the PCR reads again in MiXCR, with one record for every CDR3 protein. Among around 12,000 distinct CDR3 sequences listed, 76% were seen once. Sequencing used CD4+ T cells from blood, cultured in vitro. These receptors came from a human donor who had recovered from COVID-19.

The rearrangement joins TRBV11-2 to TRBJ2-7; D is unresolved. The CDR3 runs 15 residues. V lost 3 bases and J 0 bases, leaving 12 bases between the germline ends. Per germline, CDR1 SGHAT and CDR2 FQNNGV. The CDR3 region has the DNA TGTGCCAGCAGCTTGGAAGGTCTTAGCTCCTACGAGCAGTACTTC. Translated: CASSLEGLSSYEQYF.

V is TRBV9 and J is TRBJ2-6; the D is unclear. Germline V gene data show CDR1 as SGDLS and CDR2 as YYNGEE. This CDR3 has 15 amino acids. The germline V and J ends were trimmed by 0 bases and 0 bases, with 4 bases remaining between them. The CDR3 reads CASSVVASGANVLTF. CDR3 in DNA: TGTGCCAGCAGCGTAGTAGCCTCTGGGGCCAACGTCCTGACTTTC.

The rearrangement links TRBV20-1 to TRBJ2-1; 7 bases agree with TRBD1. The J segment lost 3 bases and the V segment lost 0 bases, leaving 8 bases of the junction unmatched. The CDR3 is made up of 16 amino acids. CDR1 is DFQATT, CDR2 SNEGSKA, per germline (reference sequence). CDR3 DNA sequence: TGCAGTGCTAGAGATCACAGGGGAATGAGCTACAATGAGCAGTTCTTC. This sequence encodes CSARDHRGMSYNEQFF.

This sequence joins TRBV15 and TRBJ1-5, with D unresolved. This CDR3 is 14 amino acids long. Trimming took 0 bases from V and 4 from J, leaving 7 bases between them. Per the germline V gene, CDR1 is LNHNV and CDR2 is YYDKDF (reference sequence). CDR3 amino acids: CATSRDWANQPQHF. The CDR3 DNA follows: TGTGCCACCAGCAGAGATTGGGCAAATCAGCCCCAGCATTTT.

The CDR3 coding sequence is TGTGCCAGCAGTGTATCGGCGACTACCAGGGGTCGGTCCCTCCACTTT. This sequence encodes CASSVSATTRGRSLHF. The chain has TRBV2 and TRBJ1-6; D is perhaps TRBD1 (6 bases). CDR1 is SNHLY and CDR2 is FYNNEI in the germline V gene. The ends were cut back, 4 bases at V and 14 bases at J, with 24 bases in the middle. The CDR3 is 16 residues long.

The chain has TRBV6-2 or TRBV6-3 and TRBJ1-5; possible D gene TRBD1, 6 bases. CDR3 length equals 15 residues. The germline V gene encodes CDR1 MNHEY and CDR2 SVGEGT. V shed 4 bases and J shed 6 bases, with 16 bases lying between them. CDR3 DNA: TGTGCCAGCAGTTTCAGCCGGGACAAAAGTCAGCCCCAGCATTTT. Protein product: CASSFSRDKSQPQHF.

The chain combines TRBV28 with TRBJ1-5, with 10 positions matching TRBD1. From germline, CDR1 is MDHEN and CDR2 SYDVKM. J gave up 5 bases and V 4 bases, and 5 bases lay outside the gene matches. This CDR3 has 15 amino acids. This chain's CDR3 is CASSSAGTGDQPQHF. CDR3 DNA sequence: TGTGCCAGCAGTTCCGCCGGGACAGGGGATCAGCCCCAGCATTTT.

The chain couples TRBV6-2 or TRBV6-3 to TRBJ1-5; no firm D call. From germline, CDR1 is MNHEY and CDR2 SVGEGT. This CDR3 comprises 14 residues. With 6 bases removed from V and 1 base from J, the gap between germline ends came to 10 bases. CDR3 amino acids: CASRMRDSNQPQHF. CDR3 coding DNA: TGTGCCAGCAGAATGAGAGACAGCAATCAGCCCCAGCATTTT.